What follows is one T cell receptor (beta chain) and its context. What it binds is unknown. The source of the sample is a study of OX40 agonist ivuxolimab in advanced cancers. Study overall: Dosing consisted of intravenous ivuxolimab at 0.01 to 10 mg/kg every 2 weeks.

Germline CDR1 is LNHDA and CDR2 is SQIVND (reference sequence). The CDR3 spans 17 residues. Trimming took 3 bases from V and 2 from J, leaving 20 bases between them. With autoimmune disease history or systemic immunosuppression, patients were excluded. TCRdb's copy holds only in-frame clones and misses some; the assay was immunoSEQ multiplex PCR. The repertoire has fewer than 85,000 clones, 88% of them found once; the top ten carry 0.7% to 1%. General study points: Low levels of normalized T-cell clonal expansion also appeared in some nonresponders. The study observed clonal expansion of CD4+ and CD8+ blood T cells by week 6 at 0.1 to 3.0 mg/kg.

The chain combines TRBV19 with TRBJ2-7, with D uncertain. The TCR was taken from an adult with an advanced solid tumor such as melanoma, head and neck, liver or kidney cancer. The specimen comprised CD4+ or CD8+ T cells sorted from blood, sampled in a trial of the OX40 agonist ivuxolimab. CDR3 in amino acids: CASSMWKGTIITYEQYF. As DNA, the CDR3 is TGTGCCAGTAGTATGTGGAAGGGTACAATTATTACCTACGAGCAGTACTTC.